This T cell receptor beta chain was retrieved from a study of vaccination effects on CD4 cells after COVID-19. Note on this clone: Its antigen is unidentified.

Study-wide points: At late timepoints after vaccination, vaccine- and infection-induced clones shrank markedly.

The ViraFEST assay expanded antigen-specific CD4+ T cells with viral peptide pools before sequencing. Subsequent to a culture period of under twelve days, CD4+ T cells were isolated. The vaccine recipients had no prior SARS-CoV-2 infection, with negative nucleocapsid antibodies. IL-2 medium supplanted half the medium on days 3 and 7. The V and J ends lost 4 bases and 1 base respectively, with 8 bases between them. Germline values: CDR1 SGHDT, CDR2 YYEEEE. The CDR3 is 13 amino acids. TCRdb keeps only in-frame clones here, not all; method: immunoSEQ multiplex PCR. The sample lists some 22,000 clones, 55% to 75% occurring once.

Here the sequenced sample was CD4+ T cells from PBMCs cultured with HCoV-OC43 spike peptides, taken before COVID-19 vaccination. The sample's subset: HCoV-OC43 spike overlapping peptide pool stimulation. This TCR was recovered from a human donor who received a COVID-19 vaccine. The chain links TRBV5-6 to TRBJ2-5; D not resolved. This CDR3 reads CASSPYPQETQYF. In DNA, the CDR3 is TGTGCCAGCAGCCCGTACCCCCAAGAGACCCAGTACTTC.